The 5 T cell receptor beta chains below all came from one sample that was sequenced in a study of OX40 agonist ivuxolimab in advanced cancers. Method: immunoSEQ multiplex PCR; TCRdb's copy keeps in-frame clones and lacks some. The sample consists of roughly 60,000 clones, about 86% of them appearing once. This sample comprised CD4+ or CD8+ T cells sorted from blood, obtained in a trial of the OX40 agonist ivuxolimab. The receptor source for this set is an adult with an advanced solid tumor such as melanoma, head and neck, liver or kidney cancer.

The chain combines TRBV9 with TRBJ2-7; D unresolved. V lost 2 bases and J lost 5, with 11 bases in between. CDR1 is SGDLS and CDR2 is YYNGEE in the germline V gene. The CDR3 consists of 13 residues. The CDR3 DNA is TGTGCCAGCAGCGTGAATCCTATCAACGAGCAGTACTTC. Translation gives CASSVNPINEQYF.

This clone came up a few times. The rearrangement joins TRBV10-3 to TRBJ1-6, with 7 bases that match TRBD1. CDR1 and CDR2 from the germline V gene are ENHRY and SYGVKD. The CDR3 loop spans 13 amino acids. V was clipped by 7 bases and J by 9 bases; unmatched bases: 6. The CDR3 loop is CAITRQGGSPLHF. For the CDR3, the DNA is TGTGCCATCACCAGACAGGGTGGTTCACCCCTCCACTTT.

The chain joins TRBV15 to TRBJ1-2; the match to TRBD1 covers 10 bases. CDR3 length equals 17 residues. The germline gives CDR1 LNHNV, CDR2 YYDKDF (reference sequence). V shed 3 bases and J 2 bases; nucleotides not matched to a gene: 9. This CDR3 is CATSRPTRDRGNYGYTF. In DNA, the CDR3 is TGTGCCACCAGCAGGCCGACACGGGACAGGGGCAACTATGGCTACACCTTC.

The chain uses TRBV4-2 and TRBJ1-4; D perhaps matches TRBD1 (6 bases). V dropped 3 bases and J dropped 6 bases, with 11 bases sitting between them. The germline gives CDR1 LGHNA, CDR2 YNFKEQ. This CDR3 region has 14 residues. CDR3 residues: CASSQVDSHEKLFF. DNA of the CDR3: TGTGCCAGCAGCCAGGTGGACAGCCATGAAAAACTGTTTTTT.

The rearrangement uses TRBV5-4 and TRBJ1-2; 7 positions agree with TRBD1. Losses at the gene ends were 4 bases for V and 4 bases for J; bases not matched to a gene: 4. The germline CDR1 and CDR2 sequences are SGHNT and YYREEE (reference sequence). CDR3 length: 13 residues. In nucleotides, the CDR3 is TGTGCCAGCAGCCGGGACAGCTCCTATGGCTACACCTTC. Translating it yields CASSRDSSYGYTF.